The rows below give T cell receptor beta chains drawn from one sample of a study of cytomegalovirus exposure and HLA in healthy donors. The repertoire was sequenced with immunoSEQ multiplex PCR; TCRdb's copy has only in-frame clones and lacks some. The sample has about 140,000 clones, 75% seen once. The specimen was PBMCs. The receptors originated from a man between 18 and 29 years old in good health and CMV-seropositive. Both conserved end residues are part of each CDR3. Each record gives: clone size, D gene, V gene, J gene, CDR3 DNA, CDR3 protein. The D gene is left open where the match is weak. Some rows have no size entry. The others give once, few or many, or a class for an expanded clone.

clone size: -; D gene: -; V gene: TRBV6-1; J gene: TRBJ1-2; CDR3 DNA: TGTGCCAGCAGTGTCGCCCAGTCCTTTAACTATGGCTACACCTTC; CDR3 protein: CASSVAQSFNYGYTF
clone size: few; D gene: TRBD2; V gene: TRBV19; J gene: TRBJ2-1; CDR3 DNA: TGTGCCAGTAGTCATAGCGGGAACTCCTACAATGAGCAGTTCTTC; CDR3 protein: CASSHSGNSYNEQFF
clone size: few; D gene: -; V gene: TRBV7-2; J gene: TRBJ2-5; CDR3 DNA: TGTGCCAGCAGCCCCTACGGGAGTGCGGAGACCCAGTACTTC; CDR3 protein: CASSPYGSAETQYF
clone size: -; D gene: TRBD1; V gene: TRBV2; J gene: TRBJ2-7; CDR3 DNA: TGTGCCAGCAGTGGACAGGGGCCCTACGAGCAGTACTTC; CDR3 protein: CASSGQGPYEQYF
clone size: -; D gene: -; V gene: TRBV4-1; J gene: TRBJ2-1; CDR3 DNA: TGCGCCAGCAGCCAAGTGCAGACAGACAATGAGCAGTTCTTC; CDR3 protein: CASSQVQTDNEQFF
clone size: few; D gene: TRBD1; V gene: TRBV6-5; J gene: TRBJ2-6; CDR3 DNA: TGTGCCAGCAGGACAGGGGGCTCTGGGGCCAACGTCCTGACTTTC; CDR3 protein: CASRTGGSGANVLTF
clone size: few; D gene: TRBD2; V gene: TRBV19; J gene: TRBJ2-1; CDR3 DNA: TGTGCCAGTAGTATGTTCAGTACTGGACTAGCGGGGGGGCCCAATGAGCAGTTCTTC; CDR3 protein: CASSMFSTGLAGGPNEQFF
clone size: -; D gene: -; V gene: TRBV5-1; J gene: TRBJ1-1; CDR3 DNA: TGCGCCAGCAGCTTTTCCAGGGTGAACACTGAAGCTTTCTTT; CDR3 protein: CASSFSRVNTEAFF
clone size: -; D gene: TRBD1; V gene: TRBV29-1; J gene: TRBJ1-2; CDR3 DNA: TGCAGCGCCGGACAGGGGGCGATTGGCTACACCTTC; CDR3 protein: CSAGQGAIGYTF
clone size: -; D gene: TRBD2; V gene: TRBV19; J gene: TRBJ2-1; CDR3 DNA: TGTGCCAGTAGTATAGTTCTAGCGGGTTACGGTGAGCAGTTCTTC; CDR3 protein: CASSIVLAGYGEQFF
clone size: -; D gene: -; V gene: TRBV5-1; J gene: TRBJ2-2; CDR3 DNA: TGCGCCAGCAGCTCCCGACAGAACACCGGGGAGCTGTTTTTT; CDR3 protein: CASSSRQNTGELFF
clone size: -; D gene: TRBD2; V gene: TRBV19; J gene: TRBJ2-2; CDR3 DNA: TGTGCCAGTAGTACCCTACTAGCGGGATTTTCCGGGGAGCTGTTTTTT; CDR3 protein: CASSTLLAGFSGELFF
clone size: -; D gene: TRBD1; V gene: TRBV9; J gene: TRBJ1-5; CDR3 DNA: TGTGCCAGCAGCGAGCAGGGGGCCGGGCAGCCCCAGCATTTT; CDR3 protein: CASSEQGAGQPQHF
clone size: -; D gene: -; V gene: TRBV14; J gene: TRBJ2-7; CDR3 DNA: TGTGCCAGCAGCCAAGATCCTCGCGGGAAAGGATCCTACGAGCAGTACTTC; CDR3 protein: CASSQDPRGKGSYEQYF
clone size: once; D gene: -; V gene: TRBV18; J gene: TRBJ1-4; CDR3 DNA: TGTGCCAGCTCACTGAGGACCGGAGGAGACGAAAAACTGTTTTTT; CDR3 protein: CASSLRTGGDEKLFF
clone size: -; D gene: -; V gene: TRBV6-1; J gene: TRBJ1-1; CDR3 DNA: TGTGCCCGCAGTGCCAGGGGCGGTCAAACGAACACTGAAGCTTTCTTT; CDR3 protein: CARSARGGQTNTEAFF
clone size: -; D gene: TRBD1; V gene: TRBV9; J gene: TRBJ1-4; CDR3 DNA: TGTGCCAGCAGCGTAACGGGACAGATTAATGAAAAACTGTTTTTT; CDR3 protein: CASSVTGQINEKLFF
clone size: -; D gene: -; V gene: TRBV7-9; J gene: TRBJ2-1; CDR3 DNA: TGTGCCAGCAGCTTAACGGGAGTAAATGAGCAGTTCTTC; CDR3 protein: CASSLTGVNEQFF
clone size: -; D gene: -; V gene: TRBV10-1; J gene: TRBJ1-1; CDR3 DNA: TGCGCCAGCCGAGCCACTGAAGCTTTCTTT; CDR3 protein: CASRATEAFF
clone size: -; D gene: TRBD1; V gene: TRBV6-1; J gene: TRBJ1-2; CDR3 DNA: TGTGCCAGCAGCGGGACAGGGCGAGTCTATGGCTACACCTTC; CDR3 protein: CASSGTGRVYGYTF
clone size: -; D gene: -; V gene: TRBV27; J gene: TRBJ2-3; CDR3 DNA: TGTGCCAGCAGTTATGGGCTCGACACAGATACGCAGTATTTT; CDR3 protein: CASSYGLDTDTQYF
clone size: once; D gene: -; V gene: TRBV30; J gene: TRBJ2-7; CDR3 DNA: TGTGCCTGGAGGACCGGGAGCAACTACGAGCAGTACTTC; CDR3 protein: CAWRTGSNYEQYF
clone size: -; D gene: TRBD2; V gene: TRBV28; J gene: TRBJ2-5; CDR3 DNA: TGTGCCACCCTAAGCGGGGCCTTCCAAGAGACCCAGTACTTC; CDR3 protein: CATLSGAFQETQYF
clone size: -; D gene: TRBD1; V gene: TRBV18; J gene: TRBJ1-4; CDR3 DNA: TGTGCCAGCTCACCCAGGGGGTTTGGAGAAAAACTGTTTTTT; CDR3 protein: CASSPRGFGEKLFF
clone size: few; D gene: -; V gene: TRBV6-5; J gene: TRBJ2-1; CDR3 DNA: TGTGCCAGCACCCTCGGCGGGGATCCCAATGAGCAGTTCTTC; CDR3 protein: CASTLGGDPNEQFF
clone size: -; D gene: -; V gene: TRBV7-9; J gene: TRBJ2-3; CDR3 DNA: TGTGCCAGCAGCTTAGGACTAAGCACAGATACGCAGTATTTT; CDR3 protein: CASSLGLSTDTQYF
clone size: -; D gene: -; V gene: TRBV28; J gene: TRBJ2-1; CDR3 DNA: TGTGCCAGCATCCAAGCGGGGACAACTTACAATGAGCAGTTCTTC; CDR3 protein: CASIQAGTTYNEQFF